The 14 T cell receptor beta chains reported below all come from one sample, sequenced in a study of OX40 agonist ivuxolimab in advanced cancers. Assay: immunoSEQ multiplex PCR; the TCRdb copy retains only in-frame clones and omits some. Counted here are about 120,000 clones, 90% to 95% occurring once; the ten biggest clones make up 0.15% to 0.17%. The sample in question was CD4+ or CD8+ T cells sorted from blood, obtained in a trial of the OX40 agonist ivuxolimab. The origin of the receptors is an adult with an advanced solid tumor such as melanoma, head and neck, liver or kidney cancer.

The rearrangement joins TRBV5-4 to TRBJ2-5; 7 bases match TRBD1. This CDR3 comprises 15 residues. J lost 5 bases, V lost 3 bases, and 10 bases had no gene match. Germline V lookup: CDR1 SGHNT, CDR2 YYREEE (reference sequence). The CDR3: CASSSEHRGRETQYF. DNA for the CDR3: TGTGCCAGCAGCTCCGAGCACAGGGGTAGGGAGACCCAGTACTTC.

In nucleotides, the CDR3 is TGCGCCAGCAGCTTGGAGGGGCGGACCTACAATGAGCAGTTCTTC. Encoded protein: CASSLEGRTYNEQFF. The chain joins TRBV5-1 to TRBJ2-1, with D perhaps TRBD1 (5 bases). The CDR3 is 15 residues long. V gave up 0 bases and J gave up 2 bases, with 9 bases separating them. CDR1 and CDR2 (germline): SGHRS, YFSETQ.

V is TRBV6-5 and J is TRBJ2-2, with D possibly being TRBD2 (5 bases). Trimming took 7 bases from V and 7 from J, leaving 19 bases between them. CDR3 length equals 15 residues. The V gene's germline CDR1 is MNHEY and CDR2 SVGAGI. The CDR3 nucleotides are TGTGCCAGCAAGCCTCGGGGTGGGAAGAACGGGGAGCTGTTTTTT. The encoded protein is CASKPRGGKNGELFF.

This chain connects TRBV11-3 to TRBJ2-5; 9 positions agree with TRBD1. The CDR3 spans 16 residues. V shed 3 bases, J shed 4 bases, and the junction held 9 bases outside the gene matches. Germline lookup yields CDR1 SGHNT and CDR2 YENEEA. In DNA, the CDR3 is TGTGCCAGCAGCTTGACCGGGACAGGGAAGTTAGAGACCCAGTACTTC. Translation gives CASSLTGTGKLETQYF. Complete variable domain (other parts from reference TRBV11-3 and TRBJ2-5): EAGVVQSPRYKIIEKKQPVAFWCNPISGHNTLYWYLQNLGQGPELLIRYENEEAVDDSQLPKDRFSAERLKGVDSTLKIQPAELGDSAVYLCASSLTGTGKLETQYFGPGTRLLVL.

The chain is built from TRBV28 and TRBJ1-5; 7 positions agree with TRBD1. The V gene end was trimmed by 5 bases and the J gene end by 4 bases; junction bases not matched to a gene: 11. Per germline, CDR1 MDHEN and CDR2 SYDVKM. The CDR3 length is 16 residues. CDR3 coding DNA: TGTGCCAGCAGTCCCCGGGACAGAGGACCAAATCAGCCCCAGCATTTT. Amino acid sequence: CASSPRDRGPNQPQHF.

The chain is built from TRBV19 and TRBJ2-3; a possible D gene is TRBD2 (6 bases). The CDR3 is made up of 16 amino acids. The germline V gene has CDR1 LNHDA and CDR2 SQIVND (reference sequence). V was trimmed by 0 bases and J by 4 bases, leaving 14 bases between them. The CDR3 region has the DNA TGTGCCAGTAGTATAGATCAGGAGACTAGGGCAGATACGCAGTATTTT. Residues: CASSIDQETRADTQYF.

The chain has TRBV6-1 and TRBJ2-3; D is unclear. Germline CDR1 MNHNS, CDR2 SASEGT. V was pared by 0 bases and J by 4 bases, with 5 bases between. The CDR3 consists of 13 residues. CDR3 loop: CASSEAQADTQYF. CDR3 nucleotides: TGTGCCAGCAGTGAAGCGCAGGCAGATACGCAGTATTTT.

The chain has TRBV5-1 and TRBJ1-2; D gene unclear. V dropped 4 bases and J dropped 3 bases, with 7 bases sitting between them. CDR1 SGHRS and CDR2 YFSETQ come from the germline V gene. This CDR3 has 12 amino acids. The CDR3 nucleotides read TGCGCCAGCAGCGTAGATCACTATGGCTACACCTTC. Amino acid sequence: CASSVDHYGYTF.

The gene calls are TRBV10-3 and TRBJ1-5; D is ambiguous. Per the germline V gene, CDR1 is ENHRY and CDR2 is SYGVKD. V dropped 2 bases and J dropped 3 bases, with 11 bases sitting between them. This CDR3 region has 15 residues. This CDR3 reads CAISEGWTVNQPQHF. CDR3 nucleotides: TGTGCCATCAGTGAGGGATGGACGGTCAATCAGCCCCAGCATTTT.

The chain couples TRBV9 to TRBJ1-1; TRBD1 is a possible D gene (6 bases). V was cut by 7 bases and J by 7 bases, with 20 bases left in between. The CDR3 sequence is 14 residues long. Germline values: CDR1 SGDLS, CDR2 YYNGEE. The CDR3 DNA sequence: TGTGCCAGCGGAAGCCTACAGGGTAGAGGTGAAGCTTTCTTT. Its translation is CASGSLQGRGEAFF.

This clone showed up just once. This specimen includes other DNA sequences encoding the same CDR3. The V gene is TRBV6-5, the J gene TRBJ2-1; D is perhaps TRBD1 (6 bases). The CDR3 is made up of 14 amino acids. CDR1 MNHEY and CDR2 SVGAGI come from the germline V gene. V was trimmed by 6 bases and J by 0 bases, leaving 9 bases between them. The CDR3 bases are TGTGCCAGCAGCTACAGGGACTCCTACAATGAGCAGTTCTTC. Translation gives CASSYRDSYNEQFF.

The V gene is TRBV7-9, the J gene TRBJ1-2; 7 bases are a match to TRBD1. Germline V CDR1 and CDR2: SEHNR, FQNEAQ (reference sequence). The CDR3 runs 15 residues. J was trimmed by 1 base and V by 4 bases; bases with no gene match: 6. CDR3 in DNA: TGTGCCAGCAGCTCCACGGACAGGCGTAACTATGGCTACACCTTC. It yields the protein CASSSTDRRNYGYTF.

The CDR3, as DNA: TGTGCCAGCAGCTCGACAGGCTTTGGGACTGAAGCTTTCTTT. It is translated as CASSSTGFGTEAFF. The chain links TRBV7-2 to TRBJ1-1, with D tentatively TRBD1 (6 bases). Germline V gene lookup returns CDR1 SGHTA and CDR2 FQGNSA. V was cut by 4 bases and J by 5 bases, with 14 bases left in between. The CDR3 has 14 residues. The complete variable domain, with remaining parts taken from reference TRBV7-2 and TRBJ1-1, reads GAGVSQSPSNKVTEKGKDVELRCDPISGHTALYWYRQSLGQGLEFLIYFQGNSAPDKSGLPSDRFSAERTGGSVSTLTIQRTQQEDSAVYLCASSSTGFGTEAFFGQGTRLTVV.

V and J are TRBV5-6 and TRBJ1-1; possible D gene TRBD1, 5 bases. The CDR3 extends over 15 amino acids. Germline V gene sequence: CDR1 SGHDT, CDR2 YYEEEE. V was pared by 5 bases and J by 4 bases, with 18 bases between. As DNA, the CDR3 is TGTGCCAGCAGTCCAGGGTTTATGGTTACCACTGAAGCTTTCTTT. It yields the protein CASSPGFMVTTEAFF.